This passage covers 16 T cell receptor beta chains from one sample sequenced in a study of blood T cell repertoires in COVID-19. TCRdb's copy holds only in-frame clones and misses some; the assay was immunoSEQ multiplex PCR. The sample includes 150,000 to 200,000 clones, roughly four fifths of them seen just once. The specimen sequenced was peripheral blood. The origin of the receptors is a woman aged 25 to 45 with acute or convalescent COVID-19.

The gene calls are TRBV4-2 and TRBJ1-2; 7 bases line up with TRBD1. The junction had 12 bases not matched to a gene; V was cut back by 3 bases and J by 5 bases. Germline CDR1 reads LGHNA; CDR2 reads YNFKEQ. The CDR3 extends over 16 amino acids. The CDR3 region is CASSQSDRSDLYGYTF. The CDR3 DNA sequence: TGTGCCAGCAGCCAGTCGGACAGGTCGGACCTGTATGGCTACACCTTC.

The V and J genes are TRBV12-3 or TRBV12-4 and TRBJ2-1; 8 nucleotides agree with TRBD1. The CDR3 consists of 12 residues. With V trimmed by 6 bases and J by 12 bases, 7 bases remained unmatched. DNA of the CDR3: TGTGCCAGCAGCCGACGACAGGGGTGGCAGTTCTTC. Its translation: CASSRRQGWQFF.

The chain links TRBV28 to TRBJ2-7; 8 nucleotides line up with TRBD2. The CDR3 is 14 residues long. Germline V gives CDR1 MDHEN, CDR2 SYDVKM. V shed 7 bases, J shed 4 bases, and the junction held 9 bases outside the gene matches. CDR3 DNA sequence: TGTGCCAGCACCGCCGGGGGGGCCTTATACGAGCAGTACTTC. This codes for CASTAGGALYEQYF.

The V call is TRBV5-1, the J call TRBJ2-1; maybe TRBD1 (6 bases). Germline CDR1 and CDR2: SGHRS and YFSETQ. CDR3 length: 15 residues. Trimming took off 5 bases at V and 2 bases at J, with 14 bases between the two ends. DNA of the CDR3: TGCGCCAGCAGACTACAGGGTAACGCCTACAATGAGCAGTTCTTC. Protein: CASRLQGNAYNEQFF.

This chain connects TRBV19 to TRBJ2-5, with 7 bases identical to TRBD1. Germline V gene sequence: CDR1 LNHDA, CDR2 SQIVND (reference sequence). The length of the CDR3 is 14 residues. V lost 2 bases, J lost 5 bases, and 5 bases stayed unmatched. DNA for the CDR3: TGTGCCAGTAGTATAAGACAGGGTGTGGAGACCCAGTACTTC. Translating it yields CASSIRQGVETQYF.

The genes are TRBV30 and TRBJ1-5; possible D gene TRBD1, 5 bases. Germline lookup yields CDR1 GTSNPN and CDR2 SVGIG (reference sequence). The CDR3 has 12 residues. V lost 2 bases and J lost 10, with 12 bases in between. The CDR3 is CAWSSGPGPQHF. The CDR3 nucleotides read TGTGCCTGGAGTTCAGGGCCAGGACCCCAGCATTTT.

This chain uses TRBV27 with TRBJ2-3; 8 bases fit TRBD2. After removal of 6 bases from V and 7 bases from J, the junction contained 12 bases not matched to a gene. Germline V gene data show CDR1 as MNHEY and CDR2 as SMNVEV (reference sequence). This CDR3 is 15 amino acids long. The CDR3 DNA reads TGTGCCAGCAGCGCGGGGGGCCTTCTGAGGAATACGCAGTATTTT. Its translation: CASSAGGLLRNTQYF.

The genes are TRBV28 and TRBJ2-5; the match to TRBD1 covers 8 bases. Germline V lookup: CDR1 MDHEN, CDR2 SYDVKM. Trimming at V came to 11 bases and at J to 4 bases, leaving 15 bases not matched to a gene. The CDR3 totals 15 residues. CDR3 DNA sequence: TGTGCCTCGGAGGGATTACAGGGGGGTCCAGAGACCCAGTACTTC. It specifies CASEGLQGGPETQYF.

The table lists this clone with a few counts. This chain connects TRBV28 to TRBJ2-7; maybe TRBD1 (5 bases). Trimming cost V 7 bases and J 1 base, with 8 bases left between them. CDR3 length: 12 amino acids. Per germline, CDR1 MDHEN and CDR2 SYDVKM. CDR3 bases: TGTGCCAGCACCAGGGAATCCTACGAGCAGTACTTC. This codes for CASTRESYEQYF.

The chain joins TRBV27 to TRBJ2-7; 8 nucleotides match TRBD1. With V trimmed by 1 base and J by 2 bases, 4 bases remained unmatched. This CDR3 comprises 15 residues. Per germline, CDR1 MNHEY and CDR2 SMNVEV (reference sequence). The DNA for the CDR3 is TGTGCCAGCAGTTTATTTGGACAGGGTCCCTACGAGCAGTACTTC. This translates into CASSLFGQGPYEQYF.

This chain uses TRBV28 with TRBJ2-7; 8 nucleotides line up with TRBD2. After removal of 2 bases from V and 2 bases from J, the junction contained 8 bases not matched to a gene. CDR1 and CDR2 (germline): MDHEN, SYDVKM. There are 16 residues in the CDR3. In DNA, the CDR3 is TGTGCCAGCAGTTTACTTGCGGCGGGGGGCACCTACGAGCAGTACTTC. This sequence encodes CASSLLAAGGTYEQYF. The variable domain in full, completed from reference TRBV28 and TRBJ2-7, reads DVKVTQSSRYLVKRTGEKVFLECVQDMDHENMFWYRQDPGLGLRLIYFSYDVKMKEKGDIPEGYSVSREKKERFSLILESASTNQTSMYLCASSLLAAGGTYEQYFGPGTRLTVT.

This chain connects TRBV6-4 to TRBJ2-1; 10 bases agree with TRBD2. CDR1 is MRHNA and CDR2 is SNTAGT in the germline V gene. After removal of 2 bases from V and 6 bases from J, the junction contained 10 bases not matched to a gene. The CDR3 runs to 17 residues. The CDR3 DNA is TGTGCCAGCAGTGACGAAATTAGCGGGGGGACCATCAATGAGCAGTTCTTC. Translated: CASSDEISGGTINEQFF.

In DNA, the CDR3 is TGCGCCAGCACCGAGGATCTGGTGAGCGGGGACTCTGGGAATGAGCAGTTCTTC. Protein: CASTEDLVSGDSGNEQFF. The chain couples TRBV10-1 to TRBJ2-1; TRBD2 agrees at 7 bases. The CDR3 covers 18 residues. V gave up 7 bases and J gave up 7 bases; unmatched junction bases: 22. The V gene's germline CDR1 is WNHNN and CDR2 SYGVQD (reference sequence).

This clone was seen once. The chain recombines TRBV28 with TRBJ2-1; 11 bases match TRBD2. Germline loops: CDR1 MDHEN, CDR2 SYDVKM. V was pared by 5 bases and J by 9 bases, with 0 bases of the junction left unmatched. The CDR3 totals 12 residues. The chain's CDR3 is CASSTSGSEQFF. For the CDR3, the DNA is TGTGCCAGCAGTACTAGCGGGAGTGAGCAGTTCTTC.

This clone has just a few counts. This sequence joins TRBV27 and TRBJ2-2; D gene uncertain. This CDR3 contains 12 residues. Germline assignment: CDR1 MNHEY and CDR2 SMNVEV (reference sequence). The germline V and J ends were trimmed by 7 bases and 4 bases, with 7 bases remaining between them. The CDR3, as DNA: TGTGCCAGCACCGGTTTCACCGGGGAGCTGTTTTTT. Encoded protein: CASTGFTGELFF.

This sequence joins TRBV28 and TRBJ2-7; 8 nucleotides line up with TRBD2. Germline CDR1 and CDR2: MDHEN and SYDVKM. Trimming at V came to 5 bases and at J to 0 bases, leaving 3 bases not matched to a gene. This CDR3 comprises 14 residues. The CDR3 coding sequence is TGTGCCAGCAGTATAGCGGGGACCTCCTACGAGCAGTACTTC. Its protein product is CASSIAGTSYEQYF.